The rows below give T cell receptor beta chains drawn from one sample of a study of CD8+ T cells in alopecia areata. This table comes from immunoSEQ multiplex PCR, and its TCRdb copy is limited to in-frame clones, with some not included. The sample consists of thousands of clones, roughly 64% of them appearing once. The starting material was skin, obtained at week 0. These receptors originate from a human donor with alopecia areata. CDR3s include the opening cysteine and the closing phenylalanine or tryptophan. The D gene is left open where the match is weak. Rows may omit the clone size; those that give it use once, few, many or a size class.

size: few; D: -; V: TRBV29-1; J: TRBJ2-3; DNA: TGCAGCTTTGGAGGGGACCTGCTCACAGATACGCAGTATTTT; CDR3: CSFGGDLLTDTQYF
size: -; D: -; V: TRBV28; J: TRBJ2-3; DNA: TGTGCCAGCAGTTTACCCCCGACGCAGTATTTT; CDR3: CASSLPPTQYF
size: -; D: -; V: TRBV20-1; J: TRBJ2-7; DNA: TGCAGTGCTAGAAGACGCGAGCAGTACTTC; CDR3: CSARRREQYF
size: -; D: TRBD1; V: TRBV19; J: TRBJ1-5; DNA: TGTGCCAGTAAAAGGCGGACAGGGGGCGGTCAGCCCCAGCATTTT; CDR3: CASKRRTGGGQPQHF
size: -; D: TRBD1; V: TRBV13; J: TRBJ2-1; DNA: TGTGCCAGCAGCTCAAACAGGGGGCGAGGCTCCTACAATGAGCAGTTCTTC; CDR3: CASSSNRGRGSYNEQFF
size: -; D: -; V: TRBV7-3; J: TRBJ2-2; DNA: TGTGCCAGCAGCTTCCCGGGGGACAGCGGGGAGCTGTTTTTT; CDR3: CASSFPGDSGELFF
size: -; D: TRBD1; V: TRBV28; J: TRBJ1-2; DNA: TGTGCCAGCAGTCGTAACCAGAGGACAGGGGAAGGTCACTATGGCTACACCTTC; CDR3: CASSRNQRTGEGHYGYTF
size: -; D: TRBD1; V: TRBV9; J: TRBJ1-6; DNA: TGTGCCAGCAGTTACTCAGGGGGTTCACCCCTCCACTTT; CDR3: CASSYSGGSPLHF
size: -; D: -; V: TRBV5-5; J: TRBJ1-6; DNA: TGTGCCAGCAGCTTTGCAGGGGATTCACCCCTCCACTTT; CDR3: CASSFAGDSPLHF
size: -; D: -; V: TRBV18; J: TRBJ2-5; DNA: TGTGCCAGCTCACCAATGGGCCCAGAGACCCAGTACTTC; CDR3: CASSPMGPETQYF
size: once; D: -; V: TRBV10-3; J: TRBJ1-2; DNA: TGTGCCATCAGCCCCCCGACAGCAAACTATGGCTACACCTTC; CDR3: CAISPPTANYGYTF
size: large; D: -; V: TRBV7-9; J: TRBJ1-1; DNA: TGTGCCAGCAGCTTAGATACGGGGAACACTGAAGCTTTCTTT; CDR3: CASSLDTGNTEAFF
size: -; D: TRBD1; V: TRBV5-1; J: TRBJ1-1; DNA: TGCGCCAGCATGACAGGGGGCACTGAAGCTTTCTTT; CDR3: CASMTGGTEAFF
size: -; D: -; V: TRBV7-9; J: TRBJ2-2; DNA: TGTGCCAGCAGGAGGTACGGGCAGACCACCGGGGAGCTGTTTTTT; CDR3: CASRRYGQTTGELFF
size: -; D: -; V: TRBV12-5; J: TRBJ2-1; DNA: TGTGCTAGTGGTCCGGGGGCGGTATACAATGAGCAGTTCTTC; CDR3: CASGPGAVYNEQFF
size: few; D: -; V: TRBV5-6; J: TRBJ2-2; DNA: TGTGCCAGCAGCCTGGGTGGGACGAACACCGGGGAGCTGTTTTTT; CDR3: CASSLGGTNTGELFF
size: -; D: -; V: TRBV6-1; J: TRBJ1-1; DNA: TGTGCCAGCGGTGAGAGCCTGAGCGGAGCTTTCTTT; CDR3: CASGESLSGAFF
size: -; D: TRBD1; V: TRBV5-1; J: TRBJ2-7; DNA: TGCGCCAGCAGCGCACACAGGGGGCACGAGCAGTACTTC; CDR3: CASSAHRGHEQYF
size: -; D: -; V: TRBV2; J: TRBJ2-3; DNA: TGTGCCAGCAGTGATACCCTTGGCACAGATACGCAGTATTTT; CDR3: CASSDTLGTDTQYF
size: large; D: TRBD2; V: TRBV4-1; J: TRBJ2-5; DNA: TGCGCCAGCAGAGAGAGACTAGCGGGGGAAGAGACCCAGTACTTC; CDR3: CASRERLAGEETQYF
size: -; D: -; V: TRBV7-9; J: TRBJ1-4; DNA: TGTGCCAGCAGCCCCCGTCAACCCGGGACGGAAAAACTGTTTTTT; CDR3: CASSPRQPGTEKLFF
size: -; D: TRBD2; V: TRBV27; J: TRBJ2-3; DNA: TGTGCCAGCAGCTCCCGCCGATGGAGCGGGGGGGTTACAGATACGCAGTATTTT; CDR3: CASSSRRWSGGVTDTQYF
size: -; D: -; V: TRBV2; J: TRBJ2-1; DNA: TGTGCCAGCAGTGTACAGGGAATTTACAATGAGCAGTTCTTC; CDR3: CASSVQGIYNEQFF
size: -; D: -; V: TRBV7-9; J: TRBJ1-1; DNA: TGTGCCAGCAGCTTAGTCACCGGGTCTGAAGCTTTCTTT; CDR3: CASSLVTGSEAFF
size: -; D: -; V: TRBV11-3; J: TRBJ1-1; DNA: TGTGCCAGCAGCCTAAAGGCTCGGGGGACAGCTTTCTTT; CDR3: CASSLKARGTAFF
size: -; D: TRBD2; V: TRBV7-9; J: TRBJ2-5; DNA: TGTGCCAGCAGCTTAGAGCGGGGGCCGCAGGAGACCCAGTACTTC; CDR3: CASSLERGPQETQYF
size: -; D: -; V: TRBV15; J: TRBJ1-4; DNA: TGTGCCACCAGCTCCCGGTGGGGTGGCGATGAAAAACTGTTTTTT; CDR3: CATSSRWGGDEKLFF
size: -; D: -; V: TRBV4-1; J: TRBJ1-2; DNA: TGCGCCAGCAGCCAGGCGGGTCAGTTCTATGGCTACACCTTC; CDR3: CASSQAGQFYGYTF
size: -; D: -; V: TRBV7-2; J: TRBJ2-3; DNA: TGTGCCAGCAGCTGGGGGCCCGGTTGGACAGATACGCAGTATTTT; CDR3: CASSWGPGWTDTQYF
size: -; D: TRBD1; V: TRBV10-2; J: TRBJ2-5; DNA: TGCGCCAGCAGTGAGTTTTTGTTGGGCAGGGGGCAAGAGACCCAGTACTTC; CDR3: CASSEFLLGRGQETQYF
size: -; D: -; V: TRBV7-7; J: TRBJ2-7; DNA: TGTGCTAGCAGCCCCGGACGGTCCCCGGGGGAGCAGTACTTC; CDR3: CASSPGRSPGEQYF
size: -; D: TRBD1; V: TRBV2; J: TRBJ1-2; DNA: TGTGCCAGCAGTTCGACAGGGAACTATGGCTACACCTTC; CDR3: CASSSTGNYGYTF
size: -; D: TRBD2; V: TRBV4-2; J: TRBJ2-5; DNA: TGTGCCAGCAGCCAAGATCGGGGGGGCCAAGAGACCCAGTACTTC; CDR3: CASSQDRGGQETQYF
size: -; D: -; V: TRBV6-5; J: TRBJ2-5; DNA: TGTGCCAGCAGTTACGCAGAGACCCAGTACTTC; CDR3: CASSYAETQYF
size: -; D: -; V: TRBV6-1; J: TRBJ1-5; DNA: TGTGCCAGCAGTGAATTGGCAGGCGGGCAGCCCCAGCATTTT; CDR3: CASSELAGGQPQHF
size: -; D: -; V: TRBV29-1; J: TRBJ1-4; DNA: TGCAGCGTTGAAGCGGTTGAGGAGGCTAATGAAAAACTGTTTTTT; CDR3: CSVEAVEEANEKLFF
size: -; D: -; V: TRBV4-2; J: TRBJ1-5; DNA: TGTGCCAGCAGCCAAGATAAGCGGGGCAGCAATCAGCCCCAGCATTTT; CDR3: CASSQDKRGSNQPQHF
size: -; D: TRBD1; V: TRBV6-5; J: TRBJ2-3; DNA: TGTGCCAGCAGCTCGACAGGGGGCATATTAGATACGCAGTATTTT; CDR3: CASSSTGGILDTQYF
size: -; D: -; V: TRBV5-1; J: TRBJ1-6; DNA: TGCGCCAGCAGCAATACCGGACTCCTAGGGGATAGCTCCTATAATTCACCCCTCCACTTT; CDR3: CASSNTGLLGDSSYNSPLHF
size: -; D: TRBD1; V: TRBV6-5; J: TRBJ2-1; DNA: TGTGCCAGCAGTGAAATAGGGGGCCGCCAGTTCTTC; CDR3: CASSEIGGRQFF
size: once; D: -; V: TRBV11-2; J: TRBJ1-2; DNA: TGTGCCAGCAGCTTGGGGGACAGCTACACCTTC; CDR3: CASSLGDSYTF
size: -; D: TRBD1; V: TRBV27; J: TRBJ2-5; DNA: TGTGCCAGCAGCTGGGACAGGGGGGCCGAGGAGACCCAGTACTTC; CDR3: CASSWDRGAEETQYF
size: few; D: TRBD2; V: TRBV4-3; J: TRBJ2-5; DNA: TGCGCCAGCAGAGAGAGACTAGCGGGGGAAGAGACCCAGTACTTC; CDR3: CASRERLAGEETQYF
size: -; D: -; V: TRBV5-4; J: TRBJ1-3; DNA: TGTGCCAGCAGCTTGGCCGGGACGGCCTCTGGAAACACCATATATTTT; CDR3: CASSLAGTASGNTIYF
size: -; D: TRBD1; V: TRBV7-8; J: TRBJ1-5; DNA: TGTGCCAGCAGCACCCCGGACAGGGGAAATCAGCCCCAGCATTTT; CDR3: CASSTPDRGNQPQHF
size: once; D: -; V: TRBV29-1; J: TRBJ2-2; DNA: TGCAGCGGTAAGAACACCGGGGAGCTGTTTTTT; CDR3: CSGKNTGELFF
size: once; D: TRBD1; V: TRBV2; J: TRBJ2-7; DNA: TGTGCCAGCAGTTCCGGGACAGGGGAATACGAGCAGTACTTC; CDR3: CASSSGTGEYEQYF